Shown below are 22 T cell receptor beta chains from a single sample sequenced in a study of blood T cell repertoires in COVID-19. Sequencing used immunoSEQ multiplex PCR; TCRdb keeps in-frame clones, though not all of them. The sample has about 130,000 clones, around 82% seen once. The sequenced material came from peripheral blood. Receptors were obtained from a man between 25 and 39 years old with COVID-19, enrolled during active disease.

The chain employs TRBV7-9 and TRBJ2-7; the match to TRBD2 covers 8 bases. The CDR3 loop spans 16 amino acids. Unmatched junction bases numbered 12, after V lost 5 bases and J lost 3 bases. CDR1 and CDR2 (germline): SEHNR, FQNEAQ (reference sequence). The CDR3 sequence: CASSPPRGVTVYEQYF. The CDR3, as DNA: TGTGCCAGCAGCCCGCCGCGGGGGGTCACAGTCTACGAGCAGTACTTC.

This clone was observed a few times. V gene TRBV24-1 combines with J gene TRBJ2-2, with D perhaps matching TRBD1 (6 bases). The CDR3 is made up of 16 amino acids. Trimming stripped 10 bases from V and 5 bases from J, with 22 bases between. The germline V gene has CDR1 KGHDR and CDR2 SFDVKD. CDR3 DNA sequence: TGTGCCACGAAAGACAGCAGGGGCTTCGGTACCGGGGAGCTGTTTTTT. This encodes CATKDSRGFGTGELFF.

This rearrangement joins TRBV2 to TRBJ1-1, with 7 bases aligning to TRBD1. The CDR3 covers 15 residues. CDR1 and CDR2 from the germline V gene are SNHLY and FYNNEI. The J segment lost 3 bases and the V segment lost 7 bases, leaving 11 bases of the junction unmatched. The CDR3 bases are TGTGCCAGCACGTTGGGCAGGGGGTCAGACACTGAAGCTTTCTTT. The encoded protein is CASTLGRGSDTEAFF.

V is TRBV12-5 and J is TRBJ1-5; no clear D. Per germline, CDR1 LGHNT and CDR2 FRNRAP. The CDR3 sequence is 14 residues long. The CDR3 reads CASNDGGSNQPQHF. The CDR3 nucleotides read TGTGCCTCAAACGACGGCGGGAGCAATCAGCCCCAGCATTTT. The whole variable domain, remainder taken from reference TRBV12-5 and TRBJ1-5, is DARVTQTPRHKVTEMGQEVTMRCQPILGHNTVFWYRQTMMQGLELLAYFRNRAPLDDSGMPKDRFSAEMPDATLATLKIQPSEPRDSAVYFCASNDGGSNQPQHFGDGTRLSIL.

The gene calls are TRBV7-2 and TRBJ2-3, with 11 nucleotides matching TRBD2. The germline V gene has CDR1 SGHTA and CDR2 FQGNSA. Trimming removed 7 bases from V and 5 bases from J; junction bases left unmatched: 8. The CDR3 is 15 residues long. DNA of the CDR3: TGTGCCAGCACCTTTAGCGGGGGGGGTATAGATACGCAGTATTTT. Its protein is CASTFSGGGIDTQYF.

The V and J genes are TRBV6-5 and TRBJ1-1, with 7 positions matching TRBD1. The CDR3 spans 15 residues. Germline V lookup: CDR1 MNHEY, CDR2 SVGAGI. The J segment lost 3 bases and the V segment lost 7 bases, leaving 11 bases of the junction unmatched. The CDR3 DNA sequence: TGTGCCAGCAAGACCTACTACAGGGGCGACACTGAAGCTTTCTTT. Translating it yields CASKTYYRGDTEAFF.

This clone has more than one count but fewer than ten. The V and J genes are TRBV4-1 and TRBJ1-6; the match to TRBD1 covers 7 bases. The CDR3 has 15 amino acids. In germline, CDR1 is MGHRA, CDR2 YSYEKL. Losses at the gene ends were 6 bases for V and 4 bases for J; bases not matched to a gene: 6. In DNA form, the CDR3 reads TGCGCCAGCAGGGGGGACAGCCTTTATAATTCACCCCTCCACTTT. Encoded protein: CASRGDSLYNSPLHF.

The V and J genes are TRBV4-1 and TRBJ2-1; 12 bases align to TRBD2. Trimming took 4 bases from V and 4 from J; bases not matched to a gene: 17. Looked up from germline, CDR1 is MGHRA and CDR2 is YSYEKL. The CDR3 runs 20 residues. The CDR3 sequence is CASSPPTGLTSGRTYNEQFF. The CDR3 DNA follows: TGCGCCAGCAGCCCCCCTACAGGGCTGACTAGCGGGAGAACTTACAATGAGCAGTTCTTC.

This clone was picked up a small number of times. The gene calls are TRBV6-5 and TRBJ1-4; no reliable D call. The germline V gene encodes CDR1 MNHEY and CDR2 SVGAGI. There are 13 residues in the CDR3. Trimming cost V 8 bases and J 8 bases, with 15 bases left between them. The CDR3 loop reads CASQQNNQEKLFF. CDR3 DNA sequence: TGTGCCAGCCAACAGAATAATCAGGAAAAACTGTTTTTT.

This chain links TRBV6-5 with TRBJ2-7; TRBD2 might be the D (6 bases). V lost 0 bases and J 12 bases, leaving 12 bases between the germline ends. This CDR3 is 12 amino acids long. Looked up from germline, CDR1 is MNHEY and CDR2 is SVGAGI. CDR3 DNA sequence: TGTGCCAGCAGTTACTCGGGGGAGGACCGGTACTTC. This codes for CASSYSGEDRYF.

The chain links TRBV30 to TRBJ1-6; D is uncertain. CDR3 length: 12 amino acids. Looked up from germline, CDR1 is GTSNPN and CDR2 is SVGIG (reference sequence). The V and J ends lost 0 bases and 9 bases respectively, with 6 bases between them. CDR3 nucleotides: TGTGCCTGGAGTGTACGGTCTTCACCCCTCCACTTT. Translation gives CAWSVRSSPLHF. The whole variable domain, remainder taken from reference TRBV30 and TRBJ1-6, is SQTIHQWPATLVQPVGSPLSLECTVEGTSNPNLYWYRQAAGRGLQLLFYSVGIGQISSEVPQNLSASRPQDRQFILSSKKLLLSDSGFYLCAWSVRSSPLHFGNGTRLTVT.

The chain employs TRBV3-1 (or the pseudogene TRBV3-2) and TRBJ2-5; D might be TRBD2 (6 bases). V was cut by 7 bases and J by 5 bases, with 17 bases left in between. There are 14 residues in the CDR3. Germline assignment: CDR1 LGHDT and CDR2 YNNKEL (reference sequence). The CDR3 coding sequence is TGTGCCAGCACCCGCATGGGGACTTTCGAGACCCAGTACTTC. It encodes CASTRMGTFETQYF.

The rearrangement links TRBV5-4 to TRBJ1-6; TRBD1 matches at 7 bases. Trimming took 3 bases from V and 7 from J; bases not matched to a gene: 4. The CDR3 is 14 amino acids. Germline V gives CDR1 SGHNT, CDR2 YYREEE (reference sequence). The DNA for the CDR3 is TGTGCCAGCAGCTCTTCGGACAGGAATTCACCCCTCCACTTT. It translates to CASSSSDRNSPLHF.

The genes are TRBV5-1 and TRBJ1-3; 8 bases match TRBD1. There are 15 residues in the CDR3. Germline loops: CDR1 SGHRS, CDR2 YFSETQ. Trimming removed 4 bases from V and 7 bases from J; junction bases left unmatched: 10. The CDR3 DNA follows: TGCGCCAGCAGCGGGGGGCGACAGGGGAGGAACACCATATATTTT. Its translation: CASSGGRQGRNTIYF. Full variable domain (remainder filled in from reference TRBV5-1 and TRBJ1-3): KAGVTQTPRYLIKTRGQQVTLSCSPISGHRSVSWYQQTPGQGLQFLFEYFSETQRNKGNFPGRFSGRQFSNSRSEMNVSTLELGDSALYLCASSGGRQGRNTIYFGEGSWLTVV.

The chain carries TRBV10-3 and TRBJ1-1, with a possible D match to TRBD1 (5 bases). Deletions cut 10 bases from V and 1 base from J, with 7 bases between. The CDR3 runs to 11 residues. The germline V gene has CDR1 ENHRY and CDR2 SYGVKD. In DNA, the CDR3 is TGTGCCACCCAGGGGAACACTGAAGCTTTCTTT. Encoded protein: CATQGNTEAFF.

The V call is TRBV6-5, the J call TRBJ2-2, with a weak D call TRBD2 (6 bases). The germline V gene has CDR1 MNHEY and CDR2 SVGAGI. The V end lost 8 bases, the J end lost 11 bases, and 21 bases lay between the germline ends. This CDR3 is built from 14 residues. This CDR3 is CASARRRGEIELFF. Written as DNA, the CDR3 is TGTGCCAGCGCCCGAAGGCGCGGGGAAATTGAGCTGTTTTTT.

The rearrangement links TRBV4-1 to TRBJ2-7, with D maybe TRBD2 (6 bases). V lost 1 base to trimming and J lost 0 bases, with 10 bases between them. Germline V gene lookup returns CDR1 MGHRA and CDR2 YSYEKL. There are 15 residues in the CDR3. The CDR3 is CASSQGGTDSYEQYF. As DNA, the CDR3 is TGCGCCAGCAGCCAAGGAGGGACTGACTCCTACGAGCAGTACTTC.

The rearrangement links TRBV27 to TRBJ1-1; D may be TRBD1 (6 bases). The CDR3 has 15 amino acids. V dropped 4 bases and J dropped 3 bases, with 15 bases sitting between them. CDR1 is MNHEY, CDR2 SMNVEV, per germline (reference sequence). The CDR3 coding sequence is TGTGCCAGCAGTTCCGGGACACTCGGGCACACTGAAGCTTTCTTT. Its translation: CASSSGTLGHTEAFF.

J is TRBJ2-1 and V is TRBV5-6; 9 bases align to TRBD2. Germline CDR1 reads SGHDT; CDR2 reads YYEEEE. V lost 0 bases to trimming and J lost 1 base; unmatched junction nucleotides: 5. CDR3 size: 17 residues. The CDR3 loop reads CASSLGAGGGSYNEQFF. The CDR3 coding sequence is TGTGCCAGCAGCTTGGGAGCGGGAGGAGGATCCTACAATGAGCAGTTCTTC.

V and J are TRBV6-5 and TRBJ1-1; TRBD1 agrees at 8 bases. Germline V CDR1 and CDR2: MNHEY, SVGAGI. CDR3 length: 13 amino acids. J gave up 9 bases and V 6 bases, and 9 bases lay outside the gene matches. In DNA, the CDR3 is TGTGCCAGCAGGGCGGACAGGGTAAGGAAAGCTTTCTTT. This encodes CASRADRVRKAFF.

The chain joins TRBV19 to TRBJ1-4, with 10 positions matching TRBD1. Per germline, CDR1 LNHDA and CDR2 SQIVND (reference sequence). V was pared by 6 bases and J by 2 bases, with 6 bases of the junction left unmatched. This CDR3 comprises 16 residues. CDR3 residues: CASSQTGGATNEKLFF. The CDR3, as DNA: TGTGCCAGTAGCCAGACAGGGGGCGCGACTAATGAAAAACTGTTTTTT.

This chain connects TRBV5-1 to TRBJ2-7; D perhaps matches TRBD2 (6 bases). With 2 bases removed from V and 0 bases from J, the gap between germline ends came to 15 bases. Germline CDR1 and CDR2: SGHRS and YFSETQ. The CDR3 extends over 16 amino acids. The CDR3 is CASSLTPGTFSYEQYF. The DNA of the CDR3 is TGCGCCAGCAGCTTAACCCCCGGGACTTTCTCCTACGAGCAGTACTTC. Full variable domain (outside the CDR3, taken from reference TRBV5-1 and TRBJ2-7): KAGVTQTPRYLIKTRGQQVTLSCSPISGHRSVSWYQQTPGQGLQFLFEYFSETQRNKGNFPGRFSGRQFSNSRSEMNVSTLELGDSALYLCASSLTPGTFSYEQYFGPGTRLTVT.